This TCR beta chain was retrieved from a study of neurological immune-mediated disorders. Notes on the study in general: The most TCR clonal expansion was seen in HTLV-1-associated myelopathy, and the least was seen in multiple sclerosis, which fell below healthy controls.

There are many counts of this clonotype. Antigen specificity is unknown. 5'RACE with 10-nucleotide random UMIs produced the cDNA. One entry per CDR3 protein results from TCRdb running MiXCR on the 5' RACE reads. The table lists roughly 60,000 distinct CDR3 sequences, about 4% of them singletons. Germline V gives CDR1 SGHRS, CDR2 YFSETQ. Germline trimming cut 7 bases from V and 4 bases from J; bases unmatched to any gene: 5. The CDR3 loop spans 14 amino acids. Specimen: CD4+ T cells from blood. The receptor comes from a woman aged 40-49 years with multiple sclerosis. J is TRBJ2-1 and V is TRBV5-1, with 10 bases that match TRBD2. DNA of the CDR3: TGCGCCAGCCGACCTAGCGGGGGATACAATGAGCAGTTCTTC. Protein product: CASRPSGGYNEQFF.